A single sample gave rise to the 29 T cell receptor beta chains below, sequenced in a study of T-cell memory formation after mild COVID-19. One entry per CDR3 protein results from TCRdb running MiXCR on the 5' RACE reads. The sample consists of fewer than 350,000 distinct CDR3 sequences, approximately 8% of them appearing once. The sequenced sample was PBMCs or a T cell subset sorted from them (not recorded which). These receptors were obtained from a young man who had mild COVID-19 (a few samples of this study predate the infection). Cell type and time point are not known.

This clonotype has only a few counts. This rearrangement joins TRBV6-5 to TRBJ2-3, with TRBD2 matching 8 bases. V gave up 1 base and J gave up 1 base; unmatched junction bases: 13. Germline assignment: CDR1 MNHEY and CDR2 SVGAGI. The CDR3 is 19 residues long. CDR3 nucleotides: TGTGCCAGCAGTTACTTTTCTCCAAGGCGGGGGGTCGGCACAGATACGCAGTATTTT. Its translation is CASSYFSPRRGVGTDTQYF.

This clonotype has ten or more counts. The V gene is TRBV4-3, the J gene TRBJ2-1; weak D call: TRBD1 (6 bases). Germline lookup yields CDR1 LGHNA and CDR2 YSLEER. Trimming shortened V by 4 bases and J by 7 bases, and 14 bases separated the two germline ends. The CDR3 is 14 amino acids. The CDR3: CASSPTAQGNEQFF. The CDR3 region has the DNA TGCGCCAGCAGCCCCACCGCGCAGGGGAATGAGCAGTTCTTC.

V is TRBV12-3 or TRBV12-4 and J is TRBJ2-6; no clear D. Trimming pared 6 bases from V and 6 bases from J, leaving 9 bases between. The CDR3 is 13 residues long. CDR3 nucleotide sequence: TGTGCCAGCAGGAACATAGAGGCCAACGTCCTGACTTTC. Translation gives CASRNIEANVLTF.

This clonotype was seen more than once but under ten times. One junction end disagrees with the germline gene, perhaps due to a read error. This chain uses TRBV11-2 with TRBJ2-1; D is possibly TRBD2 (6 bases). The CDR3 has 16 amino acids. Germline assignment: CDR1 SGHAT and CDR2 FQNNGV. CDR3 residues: CASSPAAGLSHNEQFF. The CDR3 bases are TGTGCCAGCAGCCCTGCCGCGGGACTCTCCCACAATGAGCAGTTCTTC.

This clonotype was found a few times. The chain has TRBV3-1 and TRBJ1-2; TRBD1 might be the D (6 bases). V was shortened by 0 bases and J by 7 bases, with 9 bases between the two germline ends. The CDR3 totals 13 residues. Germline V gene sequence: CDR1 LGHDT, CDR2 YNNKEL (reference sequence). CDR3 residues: CASSQDRGSGYTF. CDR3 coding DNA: TGTGCCAGCAGCCAAGACAGGGGCTCTGGCTACACCTTC.

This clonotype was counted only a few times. CDR3 region: CASSAGVNSGGAGNEQFF. The CDR3 DNA is TGCGCCAGCAGCGCGGGCGTTAATAGCGGGGGGGCTGGAAATGAGCAGTTCTTC. J is TRBJ2-1 and V is TRBV5-1; TRBD2 matches 11 bases. Germline CDR1 reads SGHRS; CDR2 reads YFSETQ. Losses at the gene ends were 4 bases for V and 7 bases for J; bases not matched to a gene: 16. The CDR3 is made up of 18 amino acids.

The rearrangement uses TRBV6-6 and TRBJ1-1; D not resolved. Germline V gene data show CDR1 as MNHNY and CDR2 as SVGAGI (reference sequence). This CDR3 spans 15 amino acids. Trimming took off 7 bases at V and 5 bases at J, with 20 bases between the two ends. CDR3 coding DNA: TGTGCCAGCATCACCCGGAGAGGGCTGGGTACTGAAGCTTTCTTT. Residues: CASITRRGLGTEAFF.

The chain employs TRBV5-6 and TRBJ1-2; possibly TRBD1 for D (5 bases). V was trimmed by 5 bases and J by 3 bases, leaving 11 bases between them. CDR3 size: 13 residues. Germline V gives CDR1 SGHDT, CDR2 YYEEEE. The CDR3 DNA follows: TGTGCCAGCAGTCCAGGGCGGGACTATGGCTACACCTTC. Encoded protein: CASSPGRDYGYTF. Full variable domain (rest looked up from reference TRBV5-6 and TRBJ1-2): DAGVTQSPTHLIKTRGQQVTLRCSPKSGHDTVSWYQQALGQGPQFIFQYYEEEERQRGNFPDRFSGHQFPNYSSELNVNALLLGDSALYLCASSPGRDYGYTFGSGTRLTVV.

The CDR3 DNA reads TGTGCCAGCAGTTTATACACGGAAGAGACCCAGTACTTC. Translated, it gives CASSLYTEETQYF. The chain links TRBV27 to TRBJ2-5, with D uncertain. Trimming took off 1 base at V and 3 bases at J, with 6 bases between the two ends. The CDR3 has 13 amino acids. Germline V gene lookup returns CDR1 MNHEY and CDR2 SMNVEV (reference sequence).

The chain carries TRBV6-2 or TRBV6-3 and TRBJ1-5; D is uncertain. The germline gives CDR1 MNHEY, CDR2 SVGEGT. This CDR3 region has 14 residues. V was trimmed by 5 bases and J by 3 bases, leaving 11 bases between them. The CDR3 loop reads CASSTLPTNQPQHF. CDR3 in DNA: TGTGCCAGCAGTACCCTCCCGACCAATCAGCCCCAGCATTTT.

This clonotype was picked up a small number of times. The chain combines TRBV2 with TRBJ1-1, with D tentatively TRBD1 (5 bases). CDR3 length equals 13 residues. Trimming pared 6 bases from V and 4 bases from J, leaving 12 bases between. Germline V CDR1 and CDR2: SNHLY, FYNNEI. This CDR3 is CASRDDSFTEAFF. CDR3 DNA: TGTGCCAGCAGGGATGACAGTTTCACTGAAGCTTTCTTT.

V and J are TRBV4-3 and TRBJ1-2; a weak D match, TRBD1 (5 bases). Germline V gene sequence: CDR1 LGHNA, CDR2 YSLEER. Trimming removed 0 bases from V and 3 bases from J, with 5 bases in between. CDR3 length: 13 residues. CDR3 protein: CASSQEGDYGYTF. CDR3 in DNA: TGCGCCAGCAGCCAAGAGGGGGACTATGGCTACACCTTC.

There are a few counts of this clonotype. The CDR3 DNA is TGTGCCAGCAGCGCCGCTAGGATGGGGTACAATGAGCAGTTCTTC. Translation: CASSAARMGYNEQFF. The J gene is TRBJ2-1, the V gene TRBV7-3, with D uncertain. The CDR3 consists of 15 residues. CDR1 SGHTA and CDR2 FQGTGA come from the germline V gene. The V end was cut by 5 bases, the J end by 4 bases, with 15 bases between.

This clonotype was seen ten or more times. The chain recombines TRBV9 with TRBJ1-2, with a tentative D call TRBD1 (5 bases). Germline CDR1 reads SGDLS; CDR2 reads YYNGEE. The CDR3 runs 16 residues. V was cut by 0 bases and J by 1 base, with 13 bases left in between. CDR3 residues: CASSVDTTDRNYGYTF. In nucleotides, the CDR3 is TGTGCCAGCAGCGTAGATACGACAGATCGTAACTATGGCTACACCTTC.

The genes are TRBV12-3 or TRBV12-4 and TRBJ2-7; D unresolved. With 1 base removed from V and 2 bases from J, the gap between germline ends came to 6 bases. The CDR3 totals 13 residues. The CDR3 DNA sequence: TGTGCCAGCAGTTTAGACAGAACCTACGAGCAGTACTTC. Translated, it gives CASSLDRTYEQYF.

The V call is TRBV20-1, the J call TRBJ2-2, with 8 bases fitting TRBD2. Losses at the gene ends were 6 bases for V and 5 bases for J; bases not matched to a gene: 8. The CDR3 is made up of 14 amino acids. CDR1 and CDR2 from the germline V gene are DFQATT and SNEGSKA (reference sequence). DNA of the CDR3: TGCAGTGCCCGGGGAAGCGGGGGAACCGGGGAGCTGTTTTTT. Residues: CSARGSGGTGELFF.

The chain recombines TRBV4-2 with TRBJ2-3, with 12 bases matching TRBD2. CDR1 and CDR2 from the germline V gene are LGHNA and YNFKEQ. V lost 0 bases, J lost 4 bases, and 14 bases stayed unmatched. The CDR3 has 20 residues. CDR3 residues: CASSQDPTSGGPRGADTQYF. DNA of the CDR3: TGTGCCAGCAGCCAAGATCCGACTAGCGGGGGCCCAAGGGGGGCAGATACGCAGTATTTT.

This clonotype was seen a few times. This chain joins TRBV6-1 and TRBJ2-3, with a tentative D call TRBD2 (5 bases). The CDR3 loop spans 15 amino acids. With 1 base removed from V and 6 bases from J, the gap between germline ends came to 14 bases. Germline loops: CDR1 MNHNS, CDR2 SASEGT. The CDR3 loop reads CASSEGWRVVDTQYF. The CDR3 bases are TGTGCCAGCAGTGAAGGGTGGCGGGTCGTGGATACGCAGTATTTT.

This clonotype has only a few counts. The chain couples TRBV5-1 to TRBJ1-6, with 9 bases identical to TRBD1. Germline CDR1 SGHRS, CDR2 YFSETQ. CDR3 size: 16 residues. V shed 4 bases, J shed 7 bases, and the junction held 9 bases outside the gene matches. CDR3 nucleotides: TGCGCCAGCAGCCTGGGACAGGGAGGCTGGAATTCACCCCTCCACTTT. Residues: CASSLGQGGWNSPLHF. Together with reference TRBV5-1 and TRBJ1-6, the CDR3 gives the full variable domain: KAGVTQTPRYLIKTRGQQVTLSCSPISGHRSVSWYQQTPGQGLQFLFEYFSETQRNKGNFPGRFSGRQFSNSRSEMNVSTLELGDSALYLCASSLGQGGWNSPLHFGNGTRLTVT.

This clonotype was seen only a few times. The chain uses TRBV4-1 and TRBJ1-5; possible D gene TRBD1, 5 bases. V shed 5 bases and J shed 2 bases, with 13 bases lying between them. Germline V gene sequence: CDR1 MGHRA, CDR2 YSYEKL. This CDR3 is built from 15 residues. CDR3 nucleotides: TGCGCCAGCAGCGTTCGGGACTCAGGCAATCAGCCCCAGCATTTT. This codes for CASSVRDSGNQPQHF.

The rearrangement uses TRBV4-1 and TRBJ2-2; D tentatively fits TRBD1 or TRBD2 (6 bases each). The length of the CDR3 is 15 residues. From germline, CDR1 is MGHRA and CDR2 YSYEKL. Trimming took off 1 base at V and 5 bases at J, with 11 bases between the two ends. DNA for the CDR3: TGCGCCAGCAGCCAAGTAGGGGGGATGACCGGGGAGCTGTTTTTT. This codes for CASSQVGGMTGELFF.

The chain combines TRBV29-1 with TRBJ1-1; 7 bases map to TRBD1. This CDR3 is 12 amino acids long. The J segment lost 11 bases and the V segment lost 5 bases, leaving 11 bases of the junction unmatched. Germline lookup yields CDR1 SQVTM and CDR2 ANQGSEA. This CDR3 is CSVYRDSLKAFF. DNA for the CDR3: TGCAGCGTTTACCGGGACAGCCTGAAGGCTTTCTTT.

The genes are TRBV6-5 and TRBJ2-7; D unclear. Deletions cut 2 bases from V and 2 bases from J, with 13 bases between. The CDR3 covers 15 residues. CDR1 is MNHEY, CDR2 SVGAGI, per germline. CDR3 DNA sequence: TGTGCCAGCAGTTACCGGCCGGCGGCGGCCTACGAGCAGTACTTC. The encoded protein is CASSYRPAAAYEQYF.

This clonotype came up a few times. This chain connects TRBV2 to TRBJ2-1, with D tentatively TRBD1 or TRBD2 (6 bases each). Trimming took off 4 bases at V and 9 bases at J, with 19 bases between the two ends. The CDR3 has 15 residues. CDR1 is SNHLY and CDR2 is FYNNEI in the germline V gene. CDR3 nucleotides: TGTGCCAGCAGTGTACGGAGGGGGACTGTCGGTGAGCAGTTCTTC. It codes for CASSVRRGTVGEQFF.

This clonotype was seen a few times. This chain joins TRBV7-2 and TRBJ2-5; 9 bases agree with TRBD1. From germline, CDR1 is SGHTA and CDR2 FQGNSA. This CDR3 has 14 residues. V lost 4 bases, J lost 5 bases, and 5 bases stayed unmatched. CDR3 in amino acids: CASSSDRGSETQYF. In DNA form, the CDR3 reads TGTGCCAGCAGCTCGGACAGGGGATCTGAGACCCAGTACTTC.

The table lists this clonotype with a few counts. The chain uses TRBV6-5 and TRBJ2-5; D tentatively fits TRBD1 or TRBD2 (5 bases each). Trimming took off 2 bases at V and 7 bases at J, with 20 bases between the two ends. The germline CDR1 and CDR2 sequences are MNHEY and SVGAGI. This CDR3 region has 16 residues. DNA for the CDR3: TGTGCCAGCAGTTACCGGGCTAGGGGACCCCTAGGGACCCAGTACTTC. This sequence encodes CASSYRARGPLGTQYF.

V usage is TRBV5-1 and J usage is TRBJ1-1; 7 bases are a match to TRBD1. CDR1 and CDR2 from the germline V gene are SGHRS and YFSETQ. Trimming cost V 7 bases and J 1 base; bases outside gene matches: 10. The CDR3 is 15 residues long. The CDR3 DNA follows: TGCGCCAGCTCTACGCAGGGGGGGTCGAACACTGAAGCTTTCTTT. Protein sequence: CASSTQGGSNTEAFF.

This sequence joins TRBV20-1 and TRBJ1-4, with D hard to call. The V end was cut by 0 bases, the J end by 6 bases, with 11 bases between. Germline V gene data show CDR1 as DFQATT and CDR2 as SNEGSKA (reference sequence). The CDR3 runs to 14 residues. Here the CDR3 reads CSARDQRRDEKLFF. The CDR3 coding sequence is TGCAGTGCTAGAGATCAAAGGAGGGATGAAAAACTGTTTTTT.

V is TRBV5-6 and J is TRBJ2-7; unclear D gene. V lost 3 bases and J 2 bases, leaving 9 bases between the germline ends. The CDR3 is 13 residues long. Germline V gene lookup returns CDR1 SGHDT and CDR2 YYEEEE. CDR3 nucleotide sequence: TGTGCCAGCAGCTACCCGACGGCCTACGAGCAGTACTTC. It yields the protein CASSYPTAYEQYF.